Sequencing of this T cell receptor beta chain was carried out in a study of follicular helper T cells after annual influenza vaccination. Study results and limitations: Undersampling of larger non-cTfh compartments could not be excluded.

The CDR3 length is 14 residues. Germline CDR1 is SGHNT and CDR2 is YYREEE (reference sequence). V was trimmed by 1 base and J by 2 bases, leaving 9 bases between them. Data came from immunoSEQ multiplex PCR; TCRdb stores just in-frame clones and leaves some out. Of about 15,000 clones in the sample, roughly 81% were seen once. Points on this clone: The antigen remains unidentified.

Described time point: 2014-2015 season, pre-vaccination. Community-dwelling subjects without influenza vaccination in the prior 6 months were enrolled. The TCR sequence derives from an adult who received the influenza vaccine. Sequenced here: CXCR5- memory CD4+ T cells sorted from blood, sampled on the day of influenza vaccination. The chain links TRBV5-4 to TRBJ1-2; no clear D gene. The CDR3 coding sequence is TGTGCCAGCAGCTTGCTGTTGGAGAACTATGGCTACACCTTC. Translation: CASSLLLENYGYTF.